The 10 T cell receptor beta chains reported below all come from one sample, sequenced in a study of Graves' ophthalmopathy and Graves' hyperthyroidism. The TCR beta CDR3 regions underwent amplification from RNA transcripts. In the first round, RT-PCR was carried out with HTBI primers, and a multiplex PCR formed the second round. TCRdb passed the multiplex PCR reads through MiXCR, listing each CDR3 protein once. This table holds more than 550,000 distinct CDR3 sequences, about 40% found once. The sequenced material came from peripheral blood. These receptor sequences come from an adult man with Graves' ophthalmopathy.

This clonotype was counted many times. This chain links TRBV7-2 with TRBJ2-5; perhaps TRBD2 as D (6 bases). CDR1 and CDR2 from the germline V gene are SGHTA and FQGNSA. V dropped 5 bases and J dropped 4 bases, with 17 bases sitting between them. CDR3 size: 15 residues. This CDR3 reads CASSAKTRSRETQYF. DNA of the CDR3: TGTGCCAGCAGCGCTAAGACTAGGTCGAGAGAGACCCAGTACTTC. The variable domain in full, with the rest retrieved from reference TRBV7-2 and TRBJ2-5, is GAGVSQSPSNKVTEKGKDVELRCDPISGHTALYWYRQSLGQGLEFLIYFQGNSAPDKSGLPSDRFSAERTGGSVSTLTIQRTQQEDSAVYLCASSAKTRSRETQYFGPGTRLLVL.

As for this clonotype: The CDR3 does not close with the conserved phenylalanine or tryptophan, likely indicating a read error. The limits of the CDR3 on the DNA are not certain, so only TCRdb's listed CDR3 is given. This chain joins TRBV12-3 or TRBV12-4 and TRBJ1-2; TRBD1, the table's D call, was not compared with the DNA. Counting both end residues, the CDR3 totals 13 amino acids. This chain's CDR3 is CASSFGQAGGQTS.

This clonotype was counted a few times. The chain links TRBV30 to TRBJ1-1; D gene uncertain. CDR3 length: 15 amino acids. The V gene lost 2 bases and the J gene lost 0 bases, with 13 bases spanning the gap. The germline V gene encodes CDR1 GTSNPN and CDR2 SVGIG (reference sequence). CDR3 protein: CAWSPPLALNTEAFF. CDR3 nucleotide sequence: TGTGCCTGGAGTCCTCCTCTGGCCTTGAACACTGAAGCTTTCTTT.

Worth noting for this clonotype: The junction departs from germline at one end; a sequencing error may be responsible. The chain combines TRBV6-1 with TRBJ1-3; D not certain. This CDR3 spans 15 amino acids. CDR1 and CDR2 from the germline V gene are MNHNS and SASEGT. CDR3 loop: CVSSRQAHSGNTIYF. In DNA, the CDR3 is TGTGTCAGCAGTCGCCAGGCGCACTCTGGAAACACCATATATTTT.

This clonotype was counted between two and nine times. The gene calls are TRBV18 and TRBJ1-2, with no clear D. The CDR3 extends over 13 amino acids. The V end was cut by 2 bases, the J end by 6 bases, with 10 bases between. Per germline, CDR1 KGHSH and CDR2 LQKENI. The CDR3 DNA is TGTGCCAGCTCACCAGCCCGTCTTAATGGCTACACCTTC. It specifies CASSPARLNGYTF. Drawing the rest from reference TRBV18 and TRBJ1-2, the complete variable domain is NAGVMQNPRHLVRRRGQEARLRCSPMKGHSHVYWYRQLPEEGLKFMVYLQKENIIDESGMPKERFSAEFPKEGPSILRIQQVVRGDSAAYFCASSPARLNGYTFGSGTRLTVV.

This clonotype was picked up a small number of times. The chain couples TRBV20-1 to TRBJ2-6, with 11 nucleotides matching TRBD1. The CDR3 length is 16 residues. Trimming at V came to 5 bases and at J to 1 base, leaving 4 bases not matched to a gene. Per the germline V gene, CDR1 is DFQATT and CDR2 is SNEGSKA (reference sequence). CDR3 in amino acids: CSAAGTGGSGANVLTF. CDR3 coding DNA: TGCAGTGCTGCCGGGACAGGGGGTTCTGGGGCCAACGTCCTGACTTTC.

The table lists this clonotype with many counts. The genes are TRBV11-2 and TRBJ1-4; D unclear. The CDR3 consists of 12 residues. V was pared by 3 bases and J by 8 bases, with 7 bases between. Germline CDR1 is SGHAT and CDR2 is FQNNGV. The CDR3 coding sequence is TGTGCCAGCAGCTTCCGAGGCGAAAAACTGTTTTTT. Its translation is CASSFRGEKLFF.

This clonotype showed up just a few times. J is TRBJ2-2 and V is TRBV7-2; 8 nucleotides agree with TRBD2. Germline lookup yields CDR1 SGHTA and CDR2 FQGNSA. J lost 5 bases, V lost 1 base, and 12 bases had no gene match. The CDR3 spans 18 residues. The CDR3 sequence: CASSLVSTGTRETGELFF. The DNA of the CDR3 is TGTGCCAGCAGCTTAGTGAGCACCGGGACTAGAGAAACCGGGGAGCTGTTTTTT. Based on the CDR3 plus reference TRBV7-2 and TRBJ2-2, the full variable domain is GAGVSQSPSNKVTEKGKDVELRCDPISGHTALYWYRQSLGQGLEFLIYFQGNSAPDKSGLPSDRFSAERTGGSVSTLTIQRTQQEDSAVYLCASSLVSTGTRETGELFFGEGSRLTVL.

There are a few counts of this clonotype. The chain couples TRBV7-2 to TRBJ2-5; D is possibly TRBD1 or TRBD2 (6 bases each). The CDR3 loop spans 14 amino acids. Per germline, CDR1 SGHTA and CDR2 FQGNSA. Trimming stripped 11 bases from V and 5 bases from J, with 21 bases between. CDR3 sequence: CAWSVPGAGETQYF. In nucleotides, the CDR3 is TGTGCCTGGAGTGTACCGGGGGCGGGGGAGACCCAGTACTTC.

The chain couples TRBV29-1 to TRBJ1-2, with TRBD1 as a possible D gene (5 bases). Trimming took off 7 bases at V and 5 bases at J, with 11 bases between the two ends. The CDR3 spans 11 residues. In germline, CDR1 is SQVTM, CDR2 ANQGSEA. This chain's CDR3 is CSGLGLYGYTF. The CDR3 nucleotides read TGCAGCGGGCTGGGACTTTATGGCTACACCTTC.